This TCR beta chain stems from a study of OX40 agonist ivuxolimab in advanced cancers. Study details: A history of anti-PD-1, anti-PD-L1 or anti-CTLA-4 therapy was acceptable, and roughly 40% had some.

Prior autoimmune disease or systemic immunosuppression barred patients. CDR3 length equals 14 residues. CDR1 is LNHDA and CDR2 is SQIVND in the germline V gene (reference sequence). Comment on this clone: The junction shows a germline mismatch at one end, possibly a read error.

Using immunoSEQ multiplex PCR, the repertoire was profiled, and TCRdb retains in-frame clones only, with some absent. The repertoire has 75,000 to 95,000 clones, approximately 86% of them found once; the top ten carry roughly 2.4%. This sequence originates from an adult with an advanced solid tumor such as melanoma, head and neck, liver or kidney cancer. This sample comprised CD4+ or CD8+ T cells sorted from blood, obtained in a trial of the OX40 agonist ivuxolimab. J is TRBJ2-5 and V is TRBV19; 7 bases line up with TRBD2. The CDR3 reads CASSARDYQATQYF. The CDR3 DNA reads TGTGCCAGTAGCGCCCGGGACTACCAAGCGACCCAGTACTTC.